The following is a TCR beta chain sequence with its context. The antigen remains undetermined. With the read ending 3 residues before the CDR3 end, the germline J gene is used to fill in that end. With V trimmed by 5 bases and J by 3 bases, 22 bases remained unmatched. The CDR3 spans 18 residues. Germline-derived CDR1 and CDR2 are SQVTM and ANQGSEA. The method was immunoSEQ multiplex PCR; TCRdb's version includes in-frame clones alone and lacks a portion of them. Here the sample table reports some 50,000 clones. This specimen comes from a study of T cells in women clearing cervical HPV infection. Across the study: Women with histologically confirmed HPV16-related CIN3 or worse, 2 with invasive cancer, served as cases. Case blood was drawn when the lesion was first found; control blood after infection became undetectable. Control women cleared a single incident HPV16 infection within 12 months.

Overall study results and limits: Richness differences could reflect unmeasured T-cell content per sample.

This sequence was found in a woman aged 18 to 69 with a cervical HPV16 infection that either progressed to CIN3+ or cleared (not recorded which). Sequences were obtained from blood buffy coat. The chain recombines TRBV29-1 with TRBJ2-7, with 7 bases aligning to TRBD2. The CDR3 region is CSVKTQHPAPSGYYEQYF. The covered CDR3 bases are TGCAGCGTTAAGACCCAGCATCCCGCCCCTAGCGGATACTACGAG.